The present T cell receptor (beta chain) was sequenced within a study of T-cell reconstitution after alpha-beta-depleted transplantation in children. A few counts support this clonotype. Looked up from germline, CDR1 is MGHDK and CDR2 is SYGVNS. This CDR3 spans 16 amino acids. The ends lost 1 base at V and 4 bases at J; junction bases unmatched: 6. Unique molecular identifiers were used in preparing the TCRbeta library. TCRdb reprocessed the PCR reads via MiXCR and lists one record per CDR3 protein. The table lists approximately 390,000 distinct CDR3 sequences, approximately 11% of them singletons. The sequence was collected from a human donor who donated a stem cell graft to a child with acute myeloid leukemia. The rearrangement links TRBV25-1 to TRBJ2-3, with 9 bases that match TRBD2. Here the sequenced sample was PBMCs from the stem cell graft donor, taken from the stem cell graft. The CDR3 is CASSESAGGPSDTQYF. The CDR3 DNA sequence: TGTGCCAGCAGTGAATCTGCGGGAGGGCCTTCAGATACGCAGTATTTT.